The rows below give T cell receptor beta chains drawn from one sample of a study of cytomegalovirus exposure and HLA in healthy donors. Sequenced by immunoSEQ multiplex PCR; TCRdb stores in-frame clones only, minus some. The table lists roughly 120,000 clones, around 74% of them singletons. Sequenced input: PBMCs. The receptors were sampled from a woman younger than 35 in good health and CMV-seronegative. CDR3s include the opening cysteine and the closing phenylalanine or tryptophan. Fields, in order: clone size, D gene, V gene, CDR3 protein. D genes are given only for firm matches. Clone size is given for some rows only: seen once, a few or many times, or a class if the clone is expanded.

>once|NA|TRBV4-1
CASSQGETGFQSVF
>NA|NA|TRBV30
CAWSITERTEAFF
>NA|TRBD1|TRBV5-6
CASSVARDRVNEQYF
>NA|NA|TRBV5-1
CASKRDYEQYF
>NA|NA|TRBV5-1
CASSFSSDTQYF
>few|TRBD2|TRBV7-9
CASSGLAGGREQYF
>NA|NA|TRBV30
CAWDSGNQPQHF
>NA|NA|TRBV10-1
CASSESRGYTEAFF
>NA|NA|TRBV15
CATSSGTGELFF
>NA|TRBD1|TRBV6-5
CASSSDRGLSEKLFF
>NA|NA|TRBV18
CASSPGVLREQYF
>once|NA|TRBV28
CASTYLPGTEAFF
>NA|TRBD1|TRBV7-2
CASSLAALAGGSGNTIYF
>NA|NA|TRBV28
CASSLRRFEQFF
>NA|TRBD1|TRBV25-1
CASSLTGIEKLFF
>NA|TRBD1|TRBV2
CASSEGPSINRGDTEAFF
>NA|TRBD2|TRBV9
CASSPPAGAIYEQFF
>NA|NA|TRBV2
CASSPAWTMNTEAFF
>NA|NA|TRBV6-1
CASSESGKLLGYTF
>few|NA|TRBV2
CASRNDRFATNEKLFF